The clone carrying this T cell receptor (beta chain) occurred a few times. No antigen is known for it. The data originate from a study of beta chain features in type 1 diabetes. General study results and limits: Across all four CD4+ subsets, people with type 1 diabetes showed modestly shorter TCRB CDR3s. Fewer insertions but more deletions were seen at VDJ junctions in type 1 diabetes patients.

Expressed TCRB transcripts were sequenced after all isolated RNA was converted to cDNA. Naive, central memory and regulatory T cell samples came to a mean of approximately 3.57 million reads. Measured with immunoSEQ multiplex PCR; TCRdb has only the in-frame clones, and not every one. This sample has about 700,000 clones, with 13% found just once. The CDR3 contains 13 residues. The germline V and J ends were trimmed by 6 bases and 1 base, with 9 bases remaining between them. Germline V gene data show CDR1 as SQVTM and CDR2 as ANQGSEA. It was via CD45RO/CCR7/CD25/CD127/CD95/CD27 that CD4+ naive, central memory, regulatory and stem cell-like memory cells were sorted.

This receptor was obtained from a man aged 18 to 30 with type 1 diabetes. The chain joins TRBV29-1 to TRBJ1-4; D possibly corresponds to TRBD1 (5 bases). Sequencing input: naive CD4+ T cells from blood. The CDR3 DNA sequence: TGCAGCGTAAAGAGGGGAACTAATGAAAAACTGTTTTTT. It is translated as CSVKRGTNEKLFF.